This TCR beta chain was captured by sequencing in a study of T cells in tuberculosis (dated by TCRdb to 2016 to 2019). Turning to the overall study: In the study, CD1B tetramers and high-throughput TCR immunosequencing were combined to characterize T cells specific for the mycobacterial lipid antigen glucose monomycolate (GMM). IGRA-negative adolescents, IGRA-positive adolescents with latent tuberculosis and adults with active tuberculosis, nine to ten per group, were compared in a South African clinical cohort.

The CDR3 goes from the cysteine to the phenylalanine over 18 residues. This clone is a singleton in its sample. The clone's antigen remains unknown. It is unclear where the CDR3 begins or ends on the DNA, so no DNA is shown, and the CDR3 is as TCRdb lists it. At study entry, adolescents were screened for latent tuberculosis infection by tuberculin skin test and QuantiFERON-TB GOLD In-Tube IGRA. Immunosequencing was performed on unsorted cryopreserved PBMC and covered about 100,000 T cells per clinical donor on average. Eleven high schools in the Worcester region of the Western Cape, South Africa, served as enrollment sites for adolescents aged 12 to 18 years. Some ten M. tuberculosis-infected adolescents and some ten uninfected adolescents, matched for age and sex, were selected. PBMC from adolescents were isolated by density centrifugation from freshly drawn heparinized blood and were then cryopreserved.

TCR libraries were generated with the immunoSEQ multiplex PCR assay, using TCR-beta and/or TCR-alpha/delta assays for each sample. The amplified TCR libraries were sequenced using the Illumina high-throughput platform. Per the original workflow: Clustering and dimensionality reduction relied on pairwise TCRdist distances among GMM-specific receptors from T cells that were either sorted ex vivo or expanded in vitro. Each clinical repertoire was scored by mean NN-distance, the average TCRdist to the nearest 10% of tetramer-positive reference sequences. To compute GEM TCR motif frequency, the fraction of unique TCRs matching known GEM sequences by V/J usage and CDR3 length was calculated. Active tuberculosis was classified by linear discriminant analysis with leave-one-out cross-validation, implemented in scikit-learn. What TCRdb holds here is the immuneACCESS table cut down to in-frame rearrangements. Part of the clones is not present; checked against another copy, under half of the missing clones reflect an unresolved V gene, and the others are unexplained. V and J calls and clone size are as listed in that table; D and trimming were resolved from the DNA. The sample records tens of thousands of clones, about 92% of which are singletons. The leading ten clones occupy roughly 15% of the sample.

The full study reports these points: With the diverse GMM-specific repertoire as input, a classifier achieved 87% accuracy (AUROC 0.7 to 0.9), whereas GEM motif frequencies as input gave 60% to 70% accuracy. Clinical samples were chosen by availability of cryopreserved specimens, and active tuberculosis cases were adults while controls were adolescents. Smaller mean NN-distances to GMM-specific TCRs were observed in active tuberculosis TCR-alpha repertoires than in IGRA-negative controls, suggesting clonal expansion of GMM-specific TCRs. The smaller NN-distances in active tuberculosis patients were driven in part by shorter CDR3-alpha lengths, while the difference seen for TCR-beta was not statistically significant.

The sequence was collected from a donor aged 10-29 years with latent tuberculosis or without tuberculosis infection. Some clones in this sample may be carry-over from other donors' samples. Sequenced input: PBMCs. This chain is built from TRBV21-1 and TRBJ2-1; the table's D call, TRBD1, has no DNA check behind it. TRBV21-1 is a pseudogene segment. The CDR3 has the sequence CASSKVRVGQGAINEQFF.